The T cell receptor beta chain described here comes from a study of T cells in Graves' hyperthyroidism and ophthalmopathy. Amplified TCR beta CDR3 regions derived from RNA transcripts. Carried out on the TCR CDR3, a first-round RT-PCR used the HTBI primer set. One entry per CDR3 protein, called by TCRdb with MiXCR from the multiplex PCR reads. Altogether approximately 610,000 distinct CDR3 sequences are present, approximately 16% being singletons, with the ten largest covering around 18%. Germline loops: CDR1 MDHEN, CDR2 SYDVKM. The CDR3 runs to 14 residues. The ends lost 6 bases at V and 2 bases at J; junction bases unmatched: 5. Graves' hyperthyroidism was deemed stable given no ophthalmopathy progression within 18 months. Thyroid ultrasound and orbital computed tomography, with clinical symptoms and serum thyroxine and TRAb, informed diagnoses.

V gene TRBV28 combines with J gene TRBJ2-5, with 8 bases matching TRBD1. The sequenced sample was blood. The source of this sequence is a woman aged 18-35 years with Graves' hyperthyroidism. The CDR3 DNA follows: TGTGCCAGCAGACGGACAGGGACACAAGAGACCCAGTACTTC. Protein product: CASRRTGTQETQYF. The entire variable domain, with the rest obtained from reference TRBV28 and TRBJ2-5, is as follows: DVKVTQSSRYLVKRTGEKVFLECVQDMDHENMFWYRQDPGLGLRLIYFSYDVKMKEKGDIPEGYSVSREKKERFSLILESASTNQTSMYLCASRRTGTQETQYFGPGTRLLVL.